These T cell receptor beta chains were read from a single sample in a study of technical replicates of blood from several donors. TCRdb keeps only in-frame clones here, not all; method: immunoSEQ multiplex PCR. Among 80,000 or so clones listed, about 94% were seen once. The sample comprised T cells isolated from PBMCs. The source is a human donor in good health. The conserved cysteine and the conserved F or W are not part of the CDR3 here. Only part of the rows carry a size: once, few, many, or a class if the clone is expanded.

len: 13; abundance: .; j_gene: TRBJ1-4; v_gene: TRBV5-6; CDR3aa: ASSASGSGNEKLF
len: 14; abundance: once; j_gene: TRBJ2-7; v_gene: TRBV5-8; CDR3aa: ASSSGTSGMRYEQY
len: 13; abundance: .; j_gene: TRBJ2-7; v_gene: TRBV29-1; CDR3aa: SVEDPAAGDDEQY
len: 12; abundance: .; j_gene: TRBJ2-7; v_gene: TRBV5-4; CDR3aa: ASSLDRGMYEQY
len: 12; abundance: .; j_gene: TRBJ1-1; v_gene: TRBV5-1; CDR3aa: ASSLDKRNTEAF
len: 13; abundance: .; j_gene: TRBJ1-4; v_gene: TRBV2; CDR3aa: ASSEARAVNEKLF
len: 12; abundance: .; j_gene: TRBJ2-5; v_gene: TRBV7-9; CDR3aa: ASSLRDFQETQY
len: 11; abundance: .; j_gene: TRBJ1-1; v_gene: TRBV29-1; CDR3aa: SAEVGRDTEAF
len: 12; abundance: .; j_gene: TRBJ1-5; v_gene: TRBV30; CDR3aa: AYTFGTAGQPQH
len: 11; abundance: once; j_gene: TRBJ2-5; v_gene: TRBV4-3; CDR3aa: ASSLDSQETQY
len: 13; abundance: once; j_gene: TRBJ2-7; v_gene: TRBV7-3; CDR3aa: ASSSGTGGSYEQY
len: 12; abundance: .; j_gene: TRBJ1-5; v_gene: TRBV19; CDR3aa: ASSGTGGNQPQH
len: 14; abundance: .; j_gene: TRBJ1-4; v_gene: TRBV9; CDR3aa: ASSPALTASNEKLF
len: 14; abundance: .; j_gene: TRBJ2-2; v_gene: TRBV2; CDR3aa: ASSKTGTHITGELF
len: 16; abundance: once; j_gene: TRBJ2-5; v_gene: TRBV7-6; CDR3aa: ASSLRVTTSGRKETQY
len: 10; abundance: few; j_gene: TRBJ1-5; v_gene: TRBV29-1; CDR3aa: SVGQGEQPQH
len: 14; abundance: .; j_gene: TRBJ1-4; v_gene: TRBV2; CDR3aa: ASSEGRGQGNEKLF
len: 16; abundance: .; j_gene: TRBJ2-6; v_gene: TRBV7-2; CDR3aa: ASSKRQGISSGANVLT
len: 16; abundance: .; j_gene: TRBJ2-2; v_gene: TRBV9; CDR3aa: ASSVETLEREDTGELF
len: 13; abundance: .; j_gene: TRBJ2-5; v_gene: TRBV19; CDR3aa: ASSMLGLAEETQY
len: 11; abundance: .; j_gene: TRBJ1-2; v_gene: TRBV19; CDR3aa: ASSIRIPNGYT
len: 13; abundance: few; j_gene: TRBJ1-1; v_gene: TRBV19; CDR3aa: ASSIDPGGNTEAF